The 32 T cell receptor beta chains given below trace back to one sample, sequenced in a study of T cells in lung cancer brain metastases. Using immunoSEQ multiplex PCR, the repertoire was profiled, and TCRdb retains in-frame clones only, with some absent. The sample lists a few thousand clones, about 88% seen once, with around 4% in the top ten. Sequencing input: tumor tissue from the primary lung tumor. The receptors derive from a man between 65 and 85 years old with non-small cell lung cancer.

This chain uses TRBV7-9 with TRBJ1-6; D remains unclear. CDR3 size: 13 residues. The germline V gene has CDR1 SEHNR and CDR2 FQNEAQ (reference sequence). V dropped 1 base and J dropped 8 bases, with 6 bases sitting between them. The CDR3 nucleotides read TGTGCCAGCAGCTTAGACGGTTATTCACCCCTCCACTTT. This encodes CASSLDGYSPLHF. The full variable domain, its missing parts supplied by reference TRBV7-9 and TRBJ1-6, is DTGVSQNPRHKITKRGQNVTFRCDPISEHNRLYWYRQTLGQGPEFLTYFQNEAQLEKSRLLSDRFSAERPKGSFSTLEIQRTEQGDSAMYLCASSLDGYSPLHFGNGTRLTVT.

The genes are TRBV18 and TRBJ2-1; TRBD2 aligns across 14 bases. The length of the CDR3 is 17 residues. CDR1 and CDR2 from the germline V gene are KGHSH and LQKENI. V lost 1 base to trimming and J lost 7 bases; unmatched junction nucleotides: 6. CDR3: CASSPLPGTSGRNEQFF. The CDR3, as DNA: TGTGCCAGCTCACCACTCCCCGGGACTAGCGGGAGAAATGAGCAGTTCTTC.

V is TRBV10-3 and J is TRBJ1-3; maybe TRBD1 (6 bases). V was pared by 3 bases and J by 6 bases, with 15 bases between. CDR1 is ENHRY, CDR2 SYGVKD, per germline. This CDR3 is built from 15 residues. The CDR3 here is CAISDPDSYVNTIYF. CDR3 sequence (DNA): TGTGCCATCAGTGACCCGGACAGTTATGTAAACACCATATATTTT.

The gene calls are TRBV7-8 and TRBJ1-5, with a possible D match to TRBD1 (5 bases). Trimming shortened V by 1 base and J by 3 bases, and 25 bases separated the two germline ends. Germline V CDR1 and CDR2: SGHVS, FQNEAQ. This CDR3 has 20 amino acids. The DNA for the CDR3 is TGTGCCAGCAGCTTAGAAGGTATTCCGGGACGTCAAGCAACCAATCAGCCCCAGCATTTT. Its protein product is CASSLEGIPGRQATNQPQHF.

The chain employs TRBV21-1 and TRBJ1-2. TRBV21-1 is given as a pseudogene. The CDR3 spans 16 residues. The CDR3 sequence: CASSTHPPDVRDGYTF. CDR3 in DNA: TGTGCCAGCAGCACCCACCCCCCGGACGTTCGGGATGGCTACACCTTC.

The genes are TRBV27 and TRBJ1-5, with D uncertain. With 3 bases removed from V and 3 bases from J, the gap between germline ends came to 6 bases. The length of the CDR3 is 13 residues. Germline V CDR1 and CDR2: MNHEY, SMNVEV (reference sequence). The CDR3 nucleotides read TGTGCCAGCAGTTTTATCCCCAATCAGCCCCAGCATTTT. Protein sequence: CASSFIPNQPQHF.

V is TRBV19 and J is TRBJ1-4, with no clear D. Germline lookup yields CDR1 LNHDA and CDR2 SQIVND (reference sequence). With 6 bases removed from V and 7 bases from J, the gap between germline ends came to 15 bases. CDR3 size: 14 residues. The CDR3 protein is CASRHLAGGEKLFF. The CDR3 bases are TGTGCCAGTAGGCACCTAGCGGGTGGTGAAAAACTGTTTTTT.

The chain uses TRBV11-2 and TRBJ1-3; D unresolved. From germline, CDR1 is SGHAT and CDR2 FQNNGV. The CDR3 has 14 amino acids. Deletions cut 5 bases from V and 5 bases from J, with 13 bases between. DNA of the CDR3: TGTGCCAGCAGCCACGCTGGTATGAGAAACACCATATATTTT. Amino acids: CASSHAGMRNTIYF.

The J gene is TRBJ1-5, the V gene TRBV11-3; TRBD1 might be the D (6 bases). Germline CDR1 is SGHNT and CDR2 is YENEEA. V dropped 4 bases and J dropped 4 bases, with 11 bases sitting between them. This CDR3 has 14 residues. The CDR3, as DNA: TGTGCCAGCAGCTCAACCCAGGGGAATCAGCCCCAGCATTTT. Translating it yields CASSSTQGNQPQHF.

The chain links TRBV10-3 to TRBJ2-1; possibly TRBD1 for D (6 bases). Trimming cost V 6 bases and J 0 bases, with 21 bases left between them. Germline CDR1 ENHRY, CDR2 SYGVKD. This CDR3 spans 18 amino acids. In nucleotides, the CDR3 is TGTGCCATCAGCGCTACCCCACTACAGGGACGCTCCTACAATGAGCAGTTCTTC. Amino acid sequence: CAISATPLQGRSYNEQFF.

V gene TRBV5-5 combines with J gene TRBJ2-5; possible D gene TRBD1, 5 bases. The CDR3 has 15 amino acids. Trimming took off 0 bases at V and 4 bases at J, with 13 bases between the two ends. The V gene's germline CDR1 is SGHKS and CDR2 YYEKEE (reference sequence). The CDR3 region is CASSLEAGRGETQYF. DNA of the CDR3: TGTGCCAGCAGCTTGGAGGCAGGGCGAGGAGAGACCCAGTACTTC.

This chain joins TRBV19 and TRBJ1-2, with 8 bases matching TRBD1. V dropped 6 bases and J dropped 0; count of bases not matched to a gene: 21. The CDR3 contains 20 residues. Looked up from germline, CDR1 is LNHDA and CDR2 is SQIVND (reference sequence). CDR3 nucleotide sequence: TGTGCCAGTAGCCAGGAGAGGGTTTCGTCCAGGGGGCGTTCTAACTATGGCTACACCTTC. Its translation: CASSQERVSSRGRSNYGYTF.

This clone appeared a few times. The chain recombines TRBV7-9 with TRBJ2-7, with D unclear. CDR1 and CDR2 from the germline V gene are SEHNR and FQNEAQ (reference sequence). V was shortened by 3 bases and J by 3 bases, with 6 bases between the two germline ends. This CDR3 is built from 12 residues. The CDR3 here is CASSFYIYEQYF. Written as DNA, the CDR3 is TGTGCCAGCAGCTTCTATATCTACGAGCAGTACTTC.

With respect to this clone: Relative to the germline gene, one junction end is altered; a read error may explain this. The chain recombines TRBV4-3 with TRBJ1-1; a weak D match, TRBD1 (6 bases). The CDR3 is 13 residues long. Germline CDR1 LGHNA, CDR2 YSLEER. CDR3 in DNA: TGCGCCAGCAGCCAAACAGGGCACACTGAAACTTTCTTT. Translating gives CASSQTGHTETFF.

This chain connects TRBV5-4 to TRBJ1-2, with D uncertain. Trimming took off 4 bases at V and 7 bases at J, with 23 bases between the two ends. This CDR3 is 16 amino acids long. In germline, CDR1 is SGHNT, CDR2 YYREEE (reference sequence). CDR3 region: CASSIAGFQGIGGYTF. Here the CDR3 DNA reads TGTGCCAGCAGCATTGCCGGGTTTCAAGGAATTGGTGGCTACACCTTC. The variable domain in full, with the rest retrieved from reference TRBV5-4 and TRBJ1-2, is ETGVTQSPTHLIKTRGQQVTLRCSSQSGHNTVSWYQQALGQGPQFIFQYYREEENGRGNFPPRFSGLQFPNYSSELNVNALELDDSALYLCASSIAGFQGIGGYTFGSGTRLTVV.

The rearrangement uses TRBV5-1 and TRBJ1-3; D is ambiguous. In germline, CDR1 is SGHRS, CDR2 YFSETQ. The CDR3 has 13 residues. V was clipped by 4 bases and J by 4 bases, with 9 bases between them. In DNA form, the CDR3 reads TGCGCCAGCAGCGGGGTGGAAGGAAACACCATATATTTT. As protein: CASSGVEGNTIYF. Variable domain in full (rest from reference TRBV5-1 and TRBJ1-3): KAGVTQTPRYLIKTRGQQVTLSCSPISGHRSVSWYQQTPGQGLQFLFEYFSETQRNKGNFPGRFSGRQFSNSRSEMNVSTLELGDSALYLCASSGVEGNTIYFGEGSWLTVV.

The J gene is TRBJ2-3, the V gene TRBV5-6, with D possibly matching TRBD2 (5 bases). This CDR3 is 14 amino acids long. Trimming removed 4 bases at V and 9 bases at J, with 18 bases between. Germline CDR1 and CDR2: SGHDT and YYEEEE. The CDR3 nucleotides read TGTGCCAGCAGCCCCATGGGAGTTATGGGAACGCAGTATTTT. Protein sequence: CASSPMGVMGTQYF.

V usage is TRBV18 and J usage is TRBJ1-6; D not resolved. The germline CDR1 and CDR2 sequences are KGHSH and LQKENI. Trimming left V 2 bases short and J 4 bases short, with 6 bases between. The CDR3 is 14 residues long. The CDR3 loop is CASSPGVYNSPLHF. The CDR3 DNA follows: TGTGCCAGCTCACCAGGGGTTTATAATTCACCCCTCCACTTT.

This chain uses TRBV4-3 with TRBJ2-2; 8 nucleotides align to TRBD2. Germline CDR1 is LGHNA and CDR2 is YSLEER. Unmatched junction bases numbered 12, after V lost 0 bases and J lost 0 bases. This CDR3 is built from 20 residues. The chain's CDR3 is CASSQEGSRGAPANTGELFF. The CDR3 nucleotides are TGCGCCAGCAGCCAAGAGGGGTCGCGGGGGGCGCCTGCGAACACCGGGGAGCTGTTTTTT.

This clone was detected only a few times. This chain joins TRBV5-6 and TRBJ1-4; 8 bases agree with TRBD1. The CDR3 is 14 residues long. Unmatched junction bases numbered 10, after V lost 7 bases and J lost 8 bases. Germline V lookup: CDR1 SGHDT, CDR2 YYEEEE. The CDR3 sequence is CASRRQGAEEKLFF. The CDR3 coding sequence is TGTGCCAGCCGGAGGCAGGGGGCGGAAGAAAAACTGTTTTTT.

The rearrangement uses TRBV6-5 and TRBJ2-1; D gene ambiguous. Germline CDR1 reads MNHEY; CDR2 reads SVGAGI. CDR3 length equals 14 residues. The V gene lost 5 bases and the J gene lost 6 bases, with 14 bases spanning the gap. This chain's CDR3 is CASSTGPTGNEQFF. CDR3 sequence (DNA): TGTGCCAGCAGTACCGGTCCTACGGGCAATGAGCAGTTCTTC.

Regarding this clone: The junction differs from germline at one of its ends, possibly a read error. The J gene is TRBJ1-5, the V gene TRBV7-9; no firm D call. Germline V gene sequence: CDR1 SEHNR, CDR2 FQNEAQ (reference sequence). CDR3 length: 13 amino acids. CDR3 coding DNA: TGTGCCAGCAGCCTGGACCAGAATCAGCTCCAGCATTTT. This sequence encodes CASSLDQNQLQHF.

This chain connects TRBV29-1 to TRBJ2-7, with TRBD2 matching over 7 bases. The V gene end was trimmed by 7 bases and the J gene end by 4 bases; junction bases not matched to a gene: 13. Germline V gene lookup returns CDR1 SQVTM and CDR2 ANQGSEA. The CDR3 extends over 14 amino acids. The CDR3 coding sequence is TGCAGCGCGGTATCTCCCTCGCGGGGGTACGAGCAGTACTTC. Amino acid sequence: CSAVSPSRGYEQYF.

This clone was seen a few times. The chain links TRBV7-9 to TRBJ2-5; D is tentatively TRBD1 or TRBD2 (6 bases each). The CDR3 spans 14 residues. Trimming stripped 1 base from V and 5 bases from J, with 11 bases between. The germline V gene encodes CDR1 SEHNR and CDR2 FQNEAQ (reference sequence). The CDR3 DNA reads TGTGCCAGCAGCTTAGGAGGGGGGCTGGAGACCCAGTACTTC. It specifies CASSLGGGLETQYF.

This CDR3 is CASSSGQGYTEAFF. CDR3 DNA sequence: TGTGCCAGCAGTTCCGGACAGGGGTACACTGAAGCTTTCTTT. This rearrangement joins TRBV27 to TRBJ1-1; TRBD1 matches 9 bases. Germline trimming cut 4 bases from V and 3 bases from J; bases unmatched to any gene: 3. Germline-derived CDR1 and CDR2 are MNHEY and SMNVEV (reference sequence). This CDR3 contains 14 residues.

About this clone itself: Different DNA sequences within this sample yield the same CDR3. The V call is TRBV4-2, the J call TRBJ2-7; D not resolved. V shed 1 base and J shed 1 base, with 5 bases lying between them. The V gene's germline CDR1 is LGHNA and CDR2 YNFKEQ. The CDR3 covers 13 residues. The DNA of the CDR3 is TGTGCCAGCAGCCAAGGTCTATCCTACGAGCAGTACTTC. Its protein is CASSQGLSYEQYF.

The chain recombines TRBV29-1 with TRBJ2-3; 11 bases are a match to TRBD2. The V segment lost 5 bases and the J segment 2 bases; nucleotides outside the gene matches: 9. The V gene's germline CDR1 is SQVTM and CDR2 ANQGSEA. There are 16 residues in the CDR3. The CDR3 loop reads CSVSRVAGGPTDTQYF. CDR3 coding DNA: TGCAGCGTTTCCCGAGTAGCGGGAGGGCCCACAGATACGCAGTATTTT.

The chain links TRBV30 to TRBJ1-3; no definite D call. The CDR3 is 15 residues long. Looked up from germline, CDR1 is GTSNPN and CDR2 is SVGIG (reference sequence). V was cut by 0 bases and J by 1 base, with 10 bases left in between. This CDR3 reads CAWSVGEGSGNTIYF. The DNA of the CDR3 is TGTGCCTGGAGTGTTGGTGAGGGATCTGGAAACACCATATATTTT.

The CDR3 region is CASSLGQGLQETQYF. Here the CDR3 DNA reads TGTGCCAGCAGCTTGGGACAGGGGCTACAAGAGACCCAGTACTTC. The chain employs TRBV5-8 and TRBJ2-5, with 8 bases that match TRBD1. Germline V lookup: CDR1 SGHTS, CDR2 YDEGEE. This CDR3 region has 15 residues. The J segment lost 2 bases and the V segment lost 0 bases, leaving 3 bases of the junction unmatched.

V is TRBV29-1 and J is TRBJ2-1, with 7 bases lining up with TRBD2. Germline values: CDR1 SQVTM, CDR2 ANQGSEA. J was trimmed by 0 bases and V by 6 bases; bases with no gene match: 11. This CDR3 comprises 16 residues. For the CDR3, the DNA is TGCAGCGTCCCCCGCGGTGCGGGAGTCTCCTACAATGAGCAGTTCTTC. It is translated as CSVPRGAGVSYNEQFF.

This clone has just a few counts. This rearrangement joins TRBV4-2 to TRBJ1-2; D unclear. The CDR3 is 14 amino acids. Germline V lookup: CDR1 LGHNA, CDR2 YNFKEQ. The V gene lost 1 base and the J gene lost 6 bases, with 12 bases spanning the gap. The CDR3 DNA reads as TGTGCCAGCAGCCAAGTAGGCGGGAGGGATGGCTACACCTTC. Amino acids: CASSQVGGRDGYTF.

The chain links TRBV5-1 to TRBJ1-1; no clear D gene. Germline V gene lookup returns CDR1 SGHRS and CDR2 YFSETQ. There are 13 residues in the CDR3. V was cut by 4 bases and J by 1 base, with 8 bases left in between. The CDR3 DNA is TGCGCCAGCAGCATCGGGTCGAACACTGAAGCTTTCTTT. Its protein is CASSIGSNTEAFF.